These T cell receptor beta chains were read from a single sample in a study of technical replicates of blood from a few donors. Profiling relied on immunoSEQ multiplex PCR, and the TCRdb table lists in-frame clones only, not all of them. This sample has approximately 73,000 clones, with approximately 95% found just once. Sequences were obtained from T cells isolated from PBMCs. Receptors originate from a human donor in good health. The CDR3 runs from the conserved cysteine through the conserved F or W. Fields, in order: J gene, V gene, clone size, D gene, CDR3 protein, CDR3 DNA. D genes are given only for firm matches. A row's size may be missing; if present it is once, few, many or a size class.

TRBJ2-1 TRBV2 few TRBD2 CASSVAGTRRNEQFF TGTGCCAGCAGTGTGGCCGGGACTAGAAGAAATGAGCAGTTCTTC
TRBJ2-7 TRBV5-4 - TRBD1 CASREQGSSYEQYF TGTGCCAGCAGGGAACAGGGGAGCTCCTACGAGCAGTACTTC
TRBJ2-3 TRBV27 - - CASSWGSGGRDTQYF TGTGCCAGCAGTTGGGGAAGTGGGGGCCGAGATACGCAGTATTTT
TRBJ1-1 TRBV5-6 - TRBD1 CASSSPGQGDTEAFF TGTGCCAGCAGCTCCCCGGGACAGGGTGACACTGAAGCTTTCTTT
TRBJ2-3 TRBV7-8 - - CASTNPGLYTDTQYF TGTGCCAGCACCAATCCGGGACTTTACACAGATACGCAGTATTTT
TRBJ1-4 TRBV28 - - CASSPPARDSETNEKLFF TGTGCCAGCAGTCCCCCGGCCCGTGACAGCGAAACTAATGAAAAACTGTTTTTT
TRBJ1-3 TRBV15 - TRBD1 CATSIGGQLSSGNTIYF TGTGCCACCAGCATCGGGGGACAGTTGAGCTCTGGAAACACCATATATTTT
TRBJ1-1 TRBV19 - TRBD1 CATETGRNTEAFF TGTGCCACTGAGACAGGGAGAAACACTGAAGCTTTCTTT
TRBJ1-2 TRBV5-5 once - CASSEGQFSYTF TGTGCCAGCAGCGAAGGACAGTTCAGCTACACCTTC
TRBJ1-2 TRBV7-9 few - CASSPPGLSSYGYTF TGTGCCAGCAGCCCCCCGGGTTTGAGCAGCTATGGCTACACCTTC
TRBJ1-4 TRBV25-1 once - CASSGSRDYGYEKLFF TGTGCCAGCAGTGGATCCAGGGACTACGGTTATGAAAAACTGTTTTTT
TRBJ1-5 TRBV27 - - CASSLRGNQPQHF TGTGCCAGCAGTTTGAGGGGCAATCAGCCCCAGCATTTT
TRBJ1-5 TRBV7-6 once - CASSPGGGRGQPQHF TGTGCCAGCAGCCCCGGGGGGGGGCGCGGTCAGCCCCAGCATTTT
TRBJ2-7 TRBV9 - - CARTREQYF TGTGCCAGGACGAGGGAGCAGTACTTC
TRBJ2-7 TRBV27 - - CASSTRDTSYEQYF TGTGCCAGCAGTACCCGGGACACTTCCTACGAGCAGTACTTC
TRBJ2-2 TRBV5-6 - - CASSWGGYTGELFF TGTGCCAGCAGCTGGGGGGGCTACACCGGGGAGCTGTTTTTT
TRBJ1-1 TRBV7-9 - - CASSLRVEAFF TGTGCCAGCAGCTTGAGGGTGGAAGCTTTCTTT
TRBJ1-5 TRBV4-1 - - CASSQGSGFSNQPQHF TGCGCCAGCAGCCAAGGCTCAGGCTTTAGCAATCAGCCCCAGCATTTT
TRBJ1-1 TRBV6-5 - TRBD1 CASSGTVTNTEAFF TGTGCCAGCAGTGGGACAGTGACGAACACTGAAGCTTTCTTT
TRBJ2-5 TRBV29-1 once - CSGRTGLETQYF TGCAGCGGCCGTACAGGGTTGGAGACCCAGTACTTC
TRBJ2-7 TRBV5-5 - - CASSFGGEQYF TGTGCCAGCAGCTTCGGGGGCGAGCAGTACTTC
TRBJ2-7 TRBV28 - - CASSAGQPYHEQYF TGTGCCAGCAGTGCGGGACAGCCGTACCACGAGCAGTACTTC
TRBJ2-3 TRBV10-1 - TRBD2 CASSGLASNTDTQYF TGCGCCAGCTCCGGACTAGCGTCTAACACAGATACGCAGTATTTT
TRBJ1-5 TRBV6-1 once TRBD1 CASRPGQDSNQPQHF TGTGCCAGCCGCCCGGGACAGGATAGCAATCAGCCCCAGCATTTT
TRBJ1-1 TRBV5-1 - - CASSLAPGNTEAFF TGCGCCAGCAGCTTGGCACCGGGGAACACTGAAGCTTTCTTT